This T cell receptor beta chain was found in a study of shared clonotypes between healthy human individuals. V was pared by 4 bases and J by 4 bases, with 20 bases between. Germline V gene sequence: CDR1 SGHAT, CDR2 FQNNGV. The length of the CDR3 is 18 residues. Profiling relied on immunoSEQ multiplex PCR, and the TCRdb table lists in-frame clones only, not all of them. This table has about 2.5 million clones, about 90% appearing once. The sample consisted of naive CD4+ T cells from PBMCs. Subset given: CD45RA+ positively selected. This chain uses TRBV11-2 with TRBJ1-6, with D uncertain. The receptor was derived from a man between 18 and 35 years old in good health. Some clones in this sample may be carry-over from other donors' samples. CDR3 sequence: CASSSLGGGRAYNSPLHF. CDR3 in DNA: TGTGCCAGCAGCTCCCTCGGCGGAGGGCGGGCTTATAATTCACCCCTCCACTTT.